The rows below give T cell receptor beta chains drawn from one sample of a study of early T cells in non-severe SARS-CoV-2 infection. MiXCR was run by TCRdb on the 5' RACE reads, yielding one entry per CDR3 protein. The sample consists of more than 25,000 distinct CDR3 sequences, 4% to 5.5% of them appearing once. The sample was whole blood. The receptor set was obtained from an adult who was a healthcare worker with PCR-confirmed SARS-CoV-2 infection or an uninfected control (not recorded which). Both conserved end residues are part of each CDR3. D genes are given only for firm matches. Clone size is stated in some rows and not others, as once, few, many or a class when expanded.

j_call v_call d_call clone_size cdr3_aa cdr3_nt
TRBJ2-7 TRBV6-1 - many CASSDRWQYF TGTGCCAGCAGTGATAGGTGGCAGTACTTC
TRBJ2-7 TRBV4-1 - many CASSQASGEQYF TGCGCCAGCAGCCAAGCTTCGGGCGAGCAGTACTTC
TRBJ2-1 TRBV12-3/TRBV12-4 TRBD2 - CASSLAGLADDNEQFF TGTGCCAGCAGTTTAGCGGGACTAGCGGATGACAATGAGCAGTTCTTC
TRBJ1-3 TRBV2 TRBD1 - CASSEDRFSGNTIYF TGTGCCAGCAGTGAGGACAGGTTCTCTGGAAACACCATATATTTT
TRBJ1-5 TRBV5-6 - many CASSTLRGRGDQPQHF TGTGCCAGCAGCACTCTTCGAGGCAGGGGAGATCAGCCCCAGCATTTT
TRBJ2-3 TRBV7-6 - many CASSLVRGDTQYF TGTGCCAGCAGCTTAGTCCGGGGGGATACGCAGTATTTT
TRBJ1-2 TRBV7-9 - many CASSETNQLTRDGGYTF TGTGCCAGCAGCGAAACAAATCAACTTACAAGGGATGGTGGCTACACCTTC
TRBJ2-4 TRBV11-3 - few CASSLVDPLQRQKLAKNIQYF TGTGCCAGCAGCTTAGTAGACCCCCTCCAACGACAAAAACTAGCCAAAAACATTCAGTACTTC
TRBJ2-2 TRBV29-1 - many CSARTSGELFF TGCAGCGCTCGGACCTCGGGGGAGCTGTTTTTT
TRBJ2-7 TRBV21-1 - many CASSKEQAYEQYF TGTGCCAGCAGCAAAGAACAGGCGTACGAGCAGTACTTC
TRBJ1-3 TRBV2 - many CASRATTGTGNTIYF TGTGCCAGCAGGGCCACGACAGGTACTGGAAACACCATATATTTT
TRBJ2-4 TRBV5-6 - many CASSFGGGGVNIQYF TGTGCCAGCAGCTTCGGTGGGGGTGGTGTAAACATTCAGTACTTC
TRBJ2-6 TRBV7-8 - many CASSLSSGANVLTF TGTGCCAGCAGCCTCTCTTCTGGGGCCAACGTCCTGACTTTC
TRBJ2-3 TRBV28 - - CASSLRILLSTDTQYF TGTGCCAGCAGTTTGCGGATCCTCCTCAGCACAGATACGCAGTATTTT
TRBJ1-1 TRBV11-3 - - CASSLDPGSAEAFF TGTGCCAGCAGCTTAGACCCAGGATCTGCTGAAGCTTTCTTT
TRBJ1-3 TRBV3-1 - few CASSLRDLDGNTIYF TGTGCCAGCAGCCTCAGGGACCTAGACGGAAACACCATATATTTT
TRBJ1-2 TRBV12-3/TRBV12-4 TRBD1 many CASRPPGTGGGKLRGYTF TGTGCCAGCAGGCCTCCAGGGACAGGAGGCGGCAAATTACGGGGCTACACCTTC
TRBJ1-6 TRBV6-2/TRBV6-3 - many CASRERPWRGSPLHF TGTGCCAGCAGGGAGCGACCCTGGAGGGGGTCACCCCTCCACTTT
TRBJ2-1 TRBV11-2 TRBD2 many CASSGTSGSHEQFF TGTGCCAGCAGCGGGACTAGCGGGAGCCATGAGCAGTTCTTC
TRBJ2-1 TRBV14 TRBD2 many CASSLAGGLYNEQFF TGTGCCAGCAGCCTAGCGGGAGGACTGTACAATGAGCAGTTCTTC
TRBJ2-1 TRBV19 TRBD1 - CASSTPVRTGSIEQFF TGTGCCAGTAGTACCCCCGTGAGGACAGGGAGTATTGAGCAGTTCTTC
TRBJ2-3 TRBV10-1 - many CASNGERGPADTQYF TGCGCCAGCAACGGGGAACGGGGTCCGGCAGATACGCAGTATTTT
TRBJ2-1 TRBV12-3/TRBV12-4 TRBD2 many CASSSSGTSVLNEQFF TGTGCCAGCAGCAGCTCTGGGACTAGCGTGCTGAATGAGCAGTTCTTC
TRBJ1-2 TRBV12-2 - few CASRYLGPQGYGYTF TGTGCAAGTAGATACTTAGGTCCCCAGGGGTATGGCTACACCTTC
TRBJ1-1 TRBV29-1 - many CSSGHNGGEAFF TGCAGCTCGGGACACAACGGCGGGGAAGCTTTCTTT
TRBJ2-7 TRBV3-1 - few CASSQGAGPREQYF TGTGCCAGCAGCCAAGGCGCGGGGCCTAGGGAGCAGTACTTC
TRBJ2-1 TRBV3-1 - many CASSLPTGTWDVDEQFF TGTGCCAGCAGCCTACCGACCGGGACATGGGATGTGGATGAGCAGTTCTTC
TRBJ2-5 TRBV11-2 - many CASTPQLAHEETQYF TGTGCCAGCACCCCTCAATTGGCTCACGAAGAGACCCAGTACTTC
TRBJ1-3 TRBV7-9 TRBD1 many CASSTQDRGPNTIYF TGTGCCAGCAGCACCCAAGACAGGGGGCCCAACACCATATATTTT
TRBJ1-2 TRBV5-1 - - CASSYPDRYGYTF TGCGCCAGCAGCTATCCGGACAGATATGGCTACACCTTC
TRBJ2-5 TRBV5-1 - many CASSLGRRGLLQETQYF TGCGCCAGCAGCTTGGGACGGAGGGGCCTCCTTCAAGAGACCCAGTACTTC
TRBJ2-7 TRBV12-3/TRBV12-4 - - CASSPPTFEQYF TGTGCCAGCAGCCCGCCCACTTTTGAGCAGTACTTC
TRBJ2-1 TRBV5-1 - few CASSLAGRSEQFF TGCGCCAGCAGCTTGGCAGGGCGCAGTGAGCAGTTCTTC
TRBJ1-4 TRBV14 TRBD1 - CASSPGQFRSEKLFF TGTGCCAGCAGCCCGGGACAGTTTCGTTCTGAAAAACTGTTTTTT
TRBJ1-1 TRBV9 - many CASSVEGRGWGTEAFF TGTGCCAGCAGCGTAGAAGGGCGGGGATGGGGCACTGAAGCTTTCTTT
TRBJ1-2 TRBV7-9 TRBD1 many CAGTDRDAYYGYTF TGTGCCGGTACTGACAGGGACGCTTACTATGGCTACACCTTC
TRBJ1-5 TRBV28 - many CASSLFRDSNQPQHF TGTGCCAGCAGTTTATTCAGGGATAGCAATCAGCCCCAGCATTTT
TRBJ2-5 TRBV30 - many CAWSVQARQETQYF TGTGCCTGGAGTGTGCAGGCTCGCCAAGAGACCCAGTACTTC
TRBJ2-7 TRBV12-3/TRBV12-4 - many CASSSSYEQYF TGTGCCAGCAGTTCCTCCTACGAGCAGTACTTC
TRBJ2-5 TRBV27 TRBD2 few CASSLLGLAGGYPGQETQYF TGTGCCAGCAGTTTACTGGGGCTAGCGGGGGGGTACCCAGGCCAAGAGACCCAGTACTTC
TRBJ2-3 TRBV6-6 - many CASSGLVVAVTDTQYF TGTGCCAGCAGCGGCCTGGTTGTAGCGGTCACAGATACGCAGTATTTT
TRBJ2-3 TRBV2 - few CASRFAPQGFTDTQYF TGTGCCAGCAGGTTTGCCCCCCAGGGATTCACAGATACGCAGTATTTT
TRBJ1-1 TRBV5-1 - many CASSLSAFGGAEAFF TGCGCCAGCAGCTTGTCCGCGTTCGGGGGGGCTGAAGCTTTCTTT
TRBJ1-5 TRBV27 - many CASSFNQFGGQPQHF TGTGCCAGCAGTTTTAATCAGTTTGGGGGGCAGCCCCAGCATTTT
TRBJ1-1 TRBV29-1 - many CSVGEGRGNTEAFF TGCAGCGTGGGGGAGGGTCGCGGGAACACTGAAGCTTTCTTT
TRBJ1-6 TRBV5-5 - few CASSLLAGNSPLHF TGTGCCAGCAGCTTGTTAGCGGGAAATTCACCCCTCCACTTT
TRBJ2-1 TRBV7-3 TRBD2 medium-sized CASSLMGYSGPSSYNEQFF TGTGCCAGCAGCTTAATGGGGTATAGCGGGCCCAGCTCCTACAATGAGCAGTTCTTC
TRBJ1-1 TRBV20-1 - many CSARDLGHSMNTEAFF TGCAGTGCTAGAGATCTAGGACACAGCATGAACACTGAAGCTTTCTTT
TRBJ2-2 TRBV11-2 TRBD1 - CASSSRGTGGTGELFF TGTGCCAGCAGCTCAAGGGGGACAGGAGGGACCGGGGAGCTGTTTTTT
TRBJ2-1 TRBV9 - - CASSVGLPVSSEQFF TGTGCCAGCAGCGTTGGACTACCGGTCTCGAGTGAGCAGTTCTTC
TRBJ1-6 TRBV20-1 - many CSARQPNSPLHF TGCAGTGCTAGACAGCCTAATTCACCCCTCCACTTT
TRBJ2-7 TRBV11-2 TRBD2 - CASSSGTRQLPYEQYF TGTGCCAGCAGCTCCGGGACTAGGCAACTTCCCTACGAGCAGTACTTC
TRBJ2-2 TRBV7-7 - many CASSLARNTGELFF TGTGCTAGCAGCTTAGCCCGCAACACCGGGGAGCTGTTTTTT
TRBJ2-1 TRBV24-1 - many CATSDPNTGSSYNEQFF TGTGCCACCAGTGACCCCAACACCGGGAGCTCCTACAATGAGCAGTTCTTC
TRBJ2-1 TRBV18 - few CASSPQALSDNEQFF TGTGCCAGCTCACCCCAGGCCCTCAGCGACAATGAGCAGTTCTTC
TRBJ2-2 TRBV20-1 TRBD2 many CSASQASGGTGELFF TGCAGTGCTAGTCAGGCTAGCGGTGGCACCGGGGAGCTGTTTTTT